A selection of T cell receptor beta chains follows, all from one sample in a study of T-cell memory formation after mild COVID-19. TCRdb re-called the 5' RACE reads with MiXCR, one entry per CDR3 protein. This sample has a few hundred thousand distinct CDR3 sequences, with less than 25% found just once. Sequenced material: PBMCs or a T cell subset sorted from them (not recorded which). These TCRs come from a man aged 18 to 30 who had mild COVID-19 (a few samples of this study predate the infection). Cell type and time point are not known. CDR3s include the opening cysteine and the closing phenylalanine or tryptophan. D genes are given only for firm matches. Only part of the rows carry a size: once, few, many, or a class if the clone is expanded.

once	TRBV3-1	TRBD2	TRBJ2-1	CASSQIVGASGGSAYNEQFF	TGTGCCAGCAGCCAAATCGTTGGGGCTAGCGGGGGGTCGGCCTACAATGAGCAGTTCTTC
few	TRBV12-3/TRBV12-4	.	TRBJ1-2	CASSTPGEQGYTF	TGTGCCAGCAGTACCCCCGGGGAGCAGGGCTACACCTTC
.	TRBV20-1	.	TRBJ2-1	CSARDLPTSYNEQFF	TGCAGTGCTAGAGATTTACCTACCTCCTACAATGAGCAGTTCTTC
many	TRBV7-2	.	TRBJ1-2	CASSRASFYGYTF	TGTGCCAGCAGCCGGGCTTCCTTCTATGGCTACACCTTC
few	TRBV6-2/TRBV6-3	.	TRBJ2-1	CASPEQENEQFF	TGTGCCAGTCCCGAACAGGAAAATGAGCAGTTCTTC
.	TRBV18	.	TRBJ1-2	CASSPQGGPGGYTF	TGTGCCAGCTCACCACAGGGGGGCCCCGGCGGCTACACCTTC
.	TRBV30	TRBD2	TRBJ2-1	CAWSQTTLAGGLNEQFF	TGTGCCTGGAGCCAGACCACACTAGCGGGGGGACTCAATGAGCAGTTCTTC
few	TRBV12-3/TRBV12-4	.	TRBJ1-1	CASSTGLVSAEAFF	TGTGCCAGCAGTACCGGACTGGTTAGTGCTGAAGCTTTCTTT
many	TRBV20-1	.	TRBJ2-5	CSARGYSKQETQYF	TGCAGTGCTAGAGGATACTCGAAGCAAGAGACCCAGTACTTC
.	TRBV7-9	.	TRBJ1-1	CASTYIRDMNTEAFF	TGTGCCAGCACCTATATCAGGGACATGAACACTGAAGCTTTCTTT
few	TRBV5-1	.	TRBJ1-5	CASSSGPNQPQHF	TGCGCCAGCAGCTCCGGTCCGAATCAGCCCCAGCATTTT
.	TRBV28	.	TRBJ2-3	CASSALGGAEGDTQYF	TGTGCCAGCAGTGCCCTGGGGGGGGCGGAAGGAGATACGCAGTATTTT
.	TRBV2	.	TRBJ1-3	CASSAEGGYGNTIYF	TGTGCCAGCAGTGCGGAGGGAGGGTATGGAAACACCATATATTTT
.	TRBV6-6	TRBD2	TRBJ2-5	CASKLAGGGETQYF	TGTGCCAGCAAACTAGCGGGGGGAGGTGAGACCCAGTACTTC
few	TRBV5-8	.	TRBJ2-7	CASSSGMDVPGEQYF	TGTGCCAGCAGCAGTGGCATGGACGTTCCCGGCGAGCAGTACTTC